These 13 T cell receptor beta chains originate from one sample sequenced in a study of blood T cell repertoires in COVID-19. Using immunoSEQ multiplex PCR, the repertoire was profiled, and TCRdb retains in-frame clones only, with some absent. The sample holds about 120,000 clones, about 81% seen once. Sequenced sample: peripheral blood. Every receptor here comes from a man aged 25 to 45 with COVID-19, enrolled during active disease.

The gene calls are TRBV18 and TRBJ1-3; D call uncertain. The V gene lost 6 bases and the J gene lost 0 bases, with 9 bases spanning the gap. The germline V gene encodes CDR1 KGHSH and CDR2 LQKENI. The CDR3 totals 14 residues. CDR3 protein: CASSPESSGNTIYF. The CDR3 DNA sequence: TGTGCCAGCTCCCCCGAGAGCTCTGGAAACACCATATATTTT.

This sequence joins TRBV28 and TRBJ1-2, with D perhaps TRBD1 (6 bases). In germline, CDR1 is MDHEN, CDR2 SYDVKM. CDR3 size: 14 residues. The germline V and J ends were trimmed by 6 bases and 3 bases, with 14 bases remaining between them. CDR3 amino acids: CASSMGQVDYGYTF. The CDR3 DNA sequence: TGTGCCAGCAGCATGGGACAAGTCGACTATGGCTACACCTTC.

The J gene is TRBJ2-1, the V gene TRBV6-6, with D possibly being TRBD1 (5 bases). The CDR3 contains 13 residues. The ends were cut back, 5 bases at V and 6 bases at J, with 11 bases in the middle. Germline CDR1 MNHNY, CDR2 SVGAGI (reference sequence). The CDR3 here is CASSLQGPNEQFF. The DNA for the CDR3 is TGTGCCAGCAGTCTGCAGGGTCCCAATGAGCAGTTCTTC.

The chain combines TRBV3-1 (or the pseudogene TRBV3-2) with TRBJ2-1; tentative D call: TRBD2 (7 bases). In germline, CDR1 is LGHDT, CDR2 YNNKEL (reference sequence). Deletions cut 0 bases from V and 2 bases from J, with 17 bases between. The CDR3 is 18 residues long. CDR3 in amino acids: CASSQEERRGLPYNEQFF. In DNA, the CDR3 is TGTGCCAGCAGCCAAGAAGAGCGGCGGGGGCTCCCCTACAATGAGCAGTTCTTC.

This chain connects TRBV19 to TRBJ1-1; tentative D call: TRBD1 (5 bases). This CDR3 region has 13 residues. V dropped 7 bases and J dropped 2 bases, with 11 bases sitting between them. Germline V gives CDR1 LNHDA, CDR2 SQIVND (reference sequence). CDR3 in amino acids: CASTDSDNTEAFF. The CDR3 DNA is TGTGCCAGTACCGACAGCGATAACACTGAAGCTTTCTTT.

The chain joins TRBV9 to TRBJ2-3; perhaps TRBD1 as D (5 bases). CDR1 and CDR2 from the germline V gene are SGDLS and YYNGEE. CDR3 length: 15 amino acids. The V gene lost 0 bases and the J gene lost 3 bases, with 11 bases spanning the gap. The CDR3 here is CASSVEGPLTDTQYF. The DNA of the CDR3 is TGTGCCAGCAGCGTAGAGGGGCCTTTGACAGATACGCAGTATTTT.

The chain employs TRBV13 and TRBJ2-7, with 12 bases that match TRBD2. The CDR3 totals 15 residues. CDR1 and CDR2 from the germline V gene are PRHDT and FYEKMQ (reference sequence). V shed 5 bases, J shed 6 bases, and the junction held 8 bases outside the gene matches. The CDR3 spells CASSDLTSGGSEQYF. The CDR3 DNA sequence: TGTGCCAGCAGCGACCTGACTAGCGGGGGCTCCGAGCAGTACTTC.

This chain joins TRBV5-4 and TRBJ2-5; D call uncertain. The CDR3 contains 11 residues. V gave up 3 bases and J gave up 2 bases, with 2 bases separating them. Germline lookup yields CDR1 SGHNT and CDR2 YYREEE (reference sequence). The CDR3 protein is CASSSQETQYF. The CDR3 bases are TGTGCCAGCAGCTCTCAAGAGACCCAGTACTTC.

The V and J genes are TRBV6-2 or TRBV6-3 and TRBJ2-3, with D possibly TRBD2 on 5 matching bases. CDR1 is MNHEY and CDR2 is SVGEGT in the germline V gene. V was cut by 5 bases and J by 4 bases, with 13 bases left in between. The CDR3 runs 14 residues. The CDR3 here is CASSITEAPDTQYF. Written as DNA, the CDR3 is TGTGCCAGCAGTATCACGGAGGCCCCAGATACGCAGTATTTT.

This sequence joins TRBV7-9 and TRBJ2-7; a possible D gene is TRBD1 (5 bases). Per germline, CDR1 SEHNR and CDR2 FQNEAQ (reference sequence). Trimming removed 1 base from V and 3 bases from J, with 16 bases in between. The CDR3 has 16 amino acids. The CDR3 nucleotides are TGTGCCAGCAGCTTAGAAGTGGGGCAGATAGTCTACGAGCAGTACTTC. Amino acid sequence: CASSLEVGQIVYEQYF.

CDR3 amino acids: CASSLAPGGLETQYF. Here the CDR3 DNA reads TGTGCCAGTAGCCTAGCCCCAGGGGGCCTGGAGACCCAGTACTTC. This rearrangement joins TRBV19 to TRBJ2-5; 8 bases align to TRBD1. V was clipped by 6 bases and J by 5 bases; unmatched bases: 11. The CDR3 length is 15 residues. Germline values: CDR1 LNHDA, CDR2 SQIVND (reference sequence).

The chain joins TRBV10-3 to TRBJ1-2; 8 bases fit TRBD1. V shed 3 bases and J 3 bases; nucleotides not matched to a gene: 6. The CDR3 length is 15 residues. Germline V CDR1 and CDR2: ENHRY, SYGVKD. CDR3 residues: CAISESGGEYYGYTF. The CDR3 coding sequence is TGTGCCATCAGTGAATCAGGGGGCGAATACTATGGCTACACCTTC.

V gene TRBV14 combines with J gene TRBJ1-6; D is uncertain. This CDR3 is 13 amino acids long. Trimming pared 1 base from V and 11 bases from J, leaving 9 bases between. CDR1 and CDR2 from the germline V gene are SGHDN and FVKESK. Here the CDR3 reads CASSQGGRAPLHF. The CDR3 region has the DNA TGTGCCAGCAGCCAAGGTGGGAGGGCACCCCTCCACTTT. The variable domain in full, completed from reference TRBV14 and TRBJ1-6, reads EAGVTQFPSHSVIEKGQTVTLRCDPISGHDNLYWYRRVMGKEIKFLLHFVKESKQDESGMPNNRFLAERTGGTYSTLKVQPAELEDSGVYFCASSQGGRAPLHFGNGTRLTVT.